The sequence of this T cell receptor (beta chain) was determined in a study of cytomegalovirus exposure and HLA in healthy donors. Some clones are missing from TCRdb's copy, which holds only in-frame ones; the method was immunoSEQ multiplex PCR. Of 100,000 to 150,000 clones in the sample, roughly nine tenths are singletons; the top ten hold 1.1%. Donors came from a validation cohort of over 100 subjects, distinct from the first 666-subject cohort. The length of the CDR3 is 14 residues. Germline CDR1 and CDR2: MNHEY and SVGAGI. V lost 0 bases and J 4 bases, leaving 9 bases between the germline ends. The sample taken for sequencing was PBMCs. This receptor was obtained from a woman between 18 and 29 years old in good health and CMV-seronegative. The chain joins TRBV6-5 to TRBJ1-1; possibly TRBD1 for D (5 bases). The CDR3 protein is CASSYSSGSTEAFF. The CDR3 region has the DNA TGTGCCAGCAGTTACTCATCAGGGTCCACTGAAGCTTTCTTT.